This TCR beta chain was identified during a study of PD-L1 blockade in urothelial cancer (dated by TCRdb to about 2017). The study in broad terms: Every patient began therapy at some point between 2013 and 2015 and was given atezolizumab 1,200 mg intravenously every 3 weeks. Patients had an ECOG performance status of 0 or 1 and had received between 0 and 3 prior chemotherapy regimens. Eight to ten patients achieved durable clinical benefit and some 21 did not. Somatic, immune and clinical correlates of response to PD-L1 blockade with atezolizumab in urothelial cancer were the focus of an exploratory multi-omic analysis. Blood samples gave median yields of 141,255 T cells and 82,636 unique TCRs, along with a median clonality of around 0.075. Around 30 patients had pretreatment blood TCR-seq, about 24 had at least one posttreatment blood collection, and about 24 had tumor TCR-seq. About 90% of the 29 patients were males with bladder-origin urothelial cancer, and about 60% of the roughly 30 reported a prior smoking history. TCR sequencing covered pretreatment tumor samples and matched, serially collected peripheral blood taken before and after atezolizumab treatment. Progression-free survival longer than 6 months counted as durable clinical benefit, and TCR features were additionally tested against both progression-free and overall survival. In the same patients, pretreatment tumors underwent whole exome sequencing and RNA sequencing in addition to TCR sequencing. Blood samples were analyzed at two time points: 3 weeks after treatment start (second dose) and 6 weeks after treatment start.

Each PCR received spiked-in synthetic TCR analog templates so that absolute template abundance could be estimated from read counts. TCRbeta CDR3 regions were amplified from genomic DNA with bias-controlled V and J gene primers using the immunoSEQ assay. Rearranged TCRbeta segments were sequenced at approximately 20X coverage. The paper's processing steps were these. Sequencing errors were corrected by clustering and CDR3s were annotated against IMGT to assign V, D and J genes. Downstream analyses used only productive TCRbeta rearrangements and left out out-of-frame or stop-codon sequences. Clonality was computed as one minus Shannon entropy normalized by the log of the number of unique productive sequences. Clones differing between time points or between blood and tumor were identified by Fisher's exact test with Benjamini-Hochberg correction at adjusted p below 0.01. TCRdb stores this immuneACCESS table with in-frame sequences only. Part of the clones is absent; in the studies checked, under half of the shortfall reflects unresolved V genes, and no reason is known for the rest. V and J calls and clone size follow that table, whereas D and trimming were derived from the DNA. Recorded for this sample are 90,000 to 130,000 clones; 91% of them occurred a single time. The ten most abundant clones make up less than 5% of the sample.

Per the publication, the time point label means: peripheral blood 6 weeks after treatment start. The cohort included some 30 patients with locally advanced or metastatic urothelial carcinoma who were treated at Memorial Sloan Kettering on a trial protocol. Peripheral blood mononuclear cells were collected from each patient pretreatment and during treatment, giving between 1 and 8 total time points per patient. The Qiagen DNeasy Blood extraction kit was used to purify genomic DNA from total PBMCs and tumor samples. PBMCs were collected pretreatment and during treatment, and were isolated and stored as previously described. From its cysteine to its phenylalanine, the CDR3 spans 13 amino acids. Only the CDR3 DNA is retained, 39 bases long and in frame from the first base. Per the germline V gene, MNHEY is the CDR1 and SVGAGI is the CDR2. Germline trimming amounts to 5 bases on V and 4 bases on J, with 4 as the count of junction bases outside the gene matches.

Paper-wide results and their limitations: A pretreatment peripheral blood TCR clonality below the median was linked to improved progression-free and overall survival. Small sample size (n of about 30) and many exploratory analyses mean the results are intended to be hypothesis-generating. Among patients with durable benefit, tumor-associated TCR clones showed greater expansion in peripheral blood 3 weeks after treatment started (n of about 21, p = 0.022).

Turning to this clone: This clone's antigen is unknown. No quality values exist for individual bases; no much larger clone is one base distant.

The source of this sequence is a man in his 60s with urothelial cancer. The source was PBMCs, collected around atezolizumab (anti-PD-L1) treatment. The rearranged segments are TRBV6-5 and TRBJ1-2, with 7 bases aligning to TRBD1. The DNA sequence is TGTGCCAGCAGTAGACAGGGCAGCTATGGCTACACCTTC. It codes for CASSRQGSYGYTF.